This T cell receptor beta chain was obtained from a study of Ad26.COV2.S vaccination and SARS-CoV-2 variants. Study at large: As a participant in COV1001, the donor was in the Ad26.COV2.S trial arm.

The treatment: about 20 received Ad26.COV2.S at low or high dose, single or two shots; five or six received placebo; per-sample allocation not given. Sample collection was performed on day 63 after the first vaccine or placebo injection. Regarding the study as a whole: Among vaccine recipients, spike-specific TCR breadth exceeded that of placebo recipients.

Only in-frame clones appear in the TCRdb table, and some are missing; sequencing was by immunoSEQ multiplex PCR. The data contain some 340,000 clones, just over 85% of them seen just once; the ten biggest clones take up 1.5% to 2.5%. This CDR3 is 11 amino acids long. Trimming left V 3 bases short and J 13 bases short, with 12 bases between. Per the germline V gene, CDR1 is SGHAT and CDR2 is FQNNGV. This clone occurred a few times. Its antigen is unknown. Here the sequenced sample was peripheral blood, taken in a trial of Ad26.COV2.S vaccine versus placebo. The chain uses TRBV11-2 and TRBJ1-2; no definite D call. The receptor's source is a person between 18 and 60 years old who received the Ad26.COV2.S COVID-19 vaccine or a placebo. CDR3 sequence: CASSFIDKATF. DNA of the CDR3: TGTGCCAGCAGCTTCATCGATAAGGCCACCTTC.